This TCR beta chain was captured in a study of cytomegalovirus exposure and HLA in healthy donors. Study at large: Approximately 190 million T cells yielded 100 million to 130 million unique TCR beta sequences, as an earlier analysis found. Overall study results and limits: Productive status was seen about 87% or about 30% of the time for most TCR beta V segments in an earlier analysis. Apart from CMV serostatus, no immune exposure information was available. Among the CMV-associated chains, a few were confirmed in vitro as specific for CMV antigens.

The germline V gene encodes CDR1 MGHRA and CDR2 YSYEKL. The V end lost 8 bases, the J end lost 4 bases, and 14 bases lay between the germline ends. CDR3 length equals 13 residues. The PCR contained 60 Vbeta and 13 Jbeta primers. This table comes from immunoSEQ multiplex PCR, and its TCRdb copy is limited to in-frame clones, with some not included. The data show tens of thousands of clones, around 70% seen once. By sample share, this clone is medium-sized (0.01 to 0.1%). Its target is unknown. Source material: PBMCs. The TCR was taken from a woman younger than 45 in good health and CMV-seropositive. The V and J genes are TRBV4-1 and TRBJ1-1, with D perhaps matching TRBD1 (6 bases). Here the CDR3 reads CASQRGASTEAFF. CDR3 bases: TGCGCCAGCCAGCGGGGGGCGAGCACTGAAGCTTTCTTT.